The present T cell receptor (beta chain) was sequenced within a study of cytomegalovirus exposure and HLA in healthy donors. The germline gives CDR1 SGHNT, CDR2 YYREEE (reference sequence). This CDR3 contains 13 residues. V lost 4 bases to trimming and J lost 7 bases, with 14 bases between them. Vbeta (60) and Jbeta (13) primers were used in the PCR. TCRdb's table, derived via immunoSEQ multiplex PCR, lists solely in-frame clones and lacks some. The repertoire holds 97,000 or so clones, with roughly three quarters as singletons. A word on this clone: The antigen is not known.

Findings of the study overall: HLA restriction was apparent for most CMV-associated TCR beta chains in a later analysis.

This TCR derives from a man aged 40-50 years in good health and CMV-seronegative. The specimen was PBMCs. This chain links TRBV5-4 with TRBJ1-1; D might be TRBD1 (6 bases). CDR3 nucleotide sequence: TGTGCCAGCAGCGTCGGGACACCGGGTGAAGCTTTCTTT. Protein product: CASSVGTPGEAFF.